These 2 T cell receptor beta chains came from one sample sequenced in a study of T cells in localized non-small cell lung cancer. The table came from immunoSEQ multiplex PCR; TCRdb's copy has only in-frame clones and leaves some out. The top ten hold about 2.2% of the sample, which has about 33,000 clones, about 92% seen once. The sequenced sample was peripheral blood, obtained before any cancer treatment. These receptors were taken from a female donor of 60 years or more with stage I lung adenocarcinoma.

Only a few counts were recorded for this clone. The CDR3 coding sequence is TGCGCCAGCAGCTTTTGGCCGGGATCGGGGGAAAAACTGTTTTTT. Translation gives CASSFWPGSGEKLFF. The chain links TRBV5-1 to TRBJ1-4; D is uncertain. Trimming pared 2 bases from V and 8 bases from J, leaving 16 bases between. The length of the CDR3 is 15 residues. CDR1 is SGHRS and CDR2 is YFSETQ in the germline V gene.

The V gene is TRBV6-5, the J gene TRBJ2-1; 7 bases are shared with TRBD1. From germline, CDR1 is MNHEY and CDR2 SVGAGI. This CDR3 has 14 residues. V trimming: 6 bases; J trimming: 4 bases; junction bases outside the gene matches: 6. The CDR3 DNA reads TGTGCCAGCAGACGCCCGGGACAGTACAATGAGCAGTTCTTC. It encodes CASRRPGQYNEQFF.